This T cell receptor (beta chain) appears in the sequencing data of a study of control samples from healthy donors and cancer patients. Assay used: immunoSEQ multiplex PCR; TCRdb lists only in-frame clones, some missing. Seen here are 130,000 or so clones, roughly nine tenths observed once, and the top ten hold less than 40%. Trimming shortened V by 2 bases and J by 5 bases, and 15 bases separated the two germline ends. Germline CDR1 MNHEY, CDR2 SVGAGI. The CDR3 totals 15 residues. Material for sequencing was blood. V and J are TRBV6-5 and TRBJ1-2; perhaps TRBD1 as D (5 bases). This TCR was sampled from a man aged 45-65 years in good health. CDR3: CASSYDVGRGYGYTF. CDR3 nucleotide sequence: TGTGCCAGCAGTTACGATGTGGGACGGGGATATGGCTACACCTTC.